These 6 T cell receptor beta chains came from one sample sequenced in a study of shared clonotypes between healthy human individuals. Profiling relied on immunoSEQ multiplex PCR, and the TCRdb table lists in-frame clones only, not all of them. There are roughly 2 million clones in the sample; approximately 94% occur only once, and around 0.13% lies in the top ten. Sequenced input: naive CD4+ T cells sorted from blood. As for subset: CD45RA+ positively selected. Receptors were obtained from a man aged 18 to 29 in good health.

CDR3 sequence reads: CASTEAGANNEQFF. The CDR3 DNA follows: TGTGCCAGCACCGAGGCGGGGGCTAACAATGAGCAGTTCTTC. V and J are TRBV6-6 and TRBJ2-1; a weak D match, TRBD2 (7 bases). Per germline, CDR1 MNHNY and CDR2 SVGAGI (reference sequence). The CDR3 length is 14 residues. Trimming stripped 7 bases from V and 5 bases from J, with 15 bases between.

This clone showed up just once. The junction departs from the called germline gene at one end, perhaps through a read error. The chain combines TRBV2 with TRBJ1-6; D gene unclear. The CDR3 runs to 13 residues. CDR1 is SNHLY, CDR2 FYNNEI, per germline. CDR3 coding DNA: TGTGCCAGCAGTCAAGCGTATAATTCACCCCTCCACTTT. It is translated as CASSQAYNSPLHF.

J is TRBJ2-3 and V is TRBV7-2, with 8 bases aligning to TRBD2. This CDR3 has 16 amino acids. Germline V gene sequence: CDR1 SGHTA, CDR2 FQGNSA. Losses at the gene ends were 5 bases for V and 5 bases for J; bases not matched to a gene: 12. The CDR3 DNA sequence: TGTGCCAGCAGCCCAAAGGGACTAGGAGAAATAGATACGCAGTATTTT. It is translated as CASSPKGLGEIDTQYF.

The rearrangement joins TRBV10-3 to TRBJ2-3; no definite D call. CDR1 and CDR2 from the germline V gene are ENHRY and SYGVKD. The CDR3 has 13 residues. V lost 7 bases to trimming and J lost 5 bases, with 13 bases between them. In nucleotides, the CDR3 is TGTGCCATCACCCCTGGGCCTCGAGATACGCAGTATTTT. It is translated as CAITPGPRDTQYF.

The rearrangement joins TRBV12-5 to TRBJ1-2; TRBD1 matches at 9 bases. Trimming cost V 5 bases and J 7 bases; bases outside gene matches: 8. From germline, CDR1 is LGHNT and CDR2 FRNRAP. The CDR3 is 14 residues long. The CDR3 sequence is CASGPRTGVGGYTF. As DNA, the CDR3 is TGTGCTAGTGGTCCGCGGACAGGGGTTGGTGGCTACACCTTC.

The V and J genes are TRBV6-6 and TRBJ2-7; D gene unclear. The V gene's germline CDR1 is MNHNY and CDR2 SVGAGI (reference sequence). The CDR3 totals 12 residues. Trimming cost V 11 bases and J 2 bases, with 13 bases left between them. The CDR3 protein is CASAAFTYEQYF. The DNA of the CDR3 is TGTGCCTCCGCGGCCTTCACCTACGAGCAGTACTTC.